This record concerns one T cell receptor (beta chain) sequence. Clones were read by immunoSEQ multiplex PCR, and TCRdb kept only the in-frame ones, dropping some. The sample shows 100,000 to 150,000 clones, roughly 82% of them seen only once. The CDR3 spans 13 residues. V lost 7 bases, J lost 9 bases, and 13 bases lay in between. Germline V gives CDR1 SGHTA, CDR2 FQGTGA. The data originate from a study of T cell responses to AZD1222 COVID-19 vaccine. Specimen: peripheral blood, collected 28 days after the second AZD1222 dose. The source is an adult who received the AZD1222 COVID-19 vaccine. The V and J genes are TRBV7-3 and TRBJ1-6; possibly TRBD1 for D (5 bases). CDR3 DNA sequence: TGTGCCAGCACGAGGGGATCCCTTTCACCCCTCCACTTT. It yields the protein CASTRGSLSPLHF.